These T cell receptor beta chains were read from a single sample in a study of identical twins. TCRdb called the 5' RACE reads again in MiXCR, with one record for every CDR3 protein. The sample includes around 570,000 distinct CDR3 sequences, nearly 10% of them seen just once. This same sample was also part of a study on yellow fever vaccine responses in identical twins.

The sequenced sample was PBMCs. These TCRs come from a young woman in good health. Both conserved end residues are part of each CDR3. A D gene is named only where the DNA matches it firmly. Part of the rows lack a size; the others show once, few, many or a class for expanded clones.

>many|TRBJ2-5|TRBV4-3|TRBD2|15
CASSPSGTVGETQYF
TGCGCCAGCAGCCCTAGCGGGACGGTCGGAGAGACCCAGTACTTC
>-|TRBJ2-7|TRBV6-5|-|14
CASSSAGQGYEQYF
TGTGCCAGCAGTTCAGCGGGACAAGGGTACGAGCAGTACTTC
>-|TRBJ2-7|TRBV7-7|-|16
CASSLGDPGSGYEQYF
TGTGCTAGCAGCTTAGGTGACCCCGGCAGTGGCTACGAGCAGTACTTC
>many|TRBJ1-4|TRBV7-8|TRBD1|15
CASSSRQGQREKLFF
TGTGCCAGCAGCTCCCGACAGGGGCAAAGAGAAAAACTGTTTTTT
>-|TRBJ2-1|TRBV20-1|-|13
CSARGPTYNEQFF
TGCAGTGCTAGGGGGCCCACCTACAATGAGCAGTTCTTC
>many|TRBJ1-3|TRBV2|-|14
CASRARTRGNTIYF
TGTGCCAGCAGGGCCAGGACAAGGGGAAACACCATATATTTT
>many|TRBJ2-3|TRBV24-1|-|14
CATSDLVNPKAQYF
TGTGCCACCAGTGATTTAGTCAATCCGAAGGCGCAGTATTTT
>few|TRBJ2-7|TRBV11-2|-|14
CASSPIRGPYEQYF
TGTGCCAGCAGCCCAATTAGGGGACCCTACGAGCAGTACTTC
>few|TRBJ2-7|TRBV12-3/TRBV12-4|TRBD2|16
CASSLYPTSGSGEQYF
TGTGCCAGCAGTTTATATCCGACTAGCGGGAGTGGCGAGCAGTACTTC
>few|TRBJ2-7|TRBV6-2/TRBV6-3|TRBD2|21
CASSSPVDIGTNPLDVGEQYF
TGTGCCAGCAGCTCCCCCGTAGACATCGGGACTAACCCCCTGGATGTGGGCGAGCAGTACTTC
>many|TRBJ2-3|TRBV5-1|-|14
CASRDKPSTDTQYF
TGCGCCAGCCGGGACAAACCTAGCACAGATACGCAGTATTTT
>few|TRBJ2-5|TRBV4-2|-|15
CARRGGIRLQETQYF
TGTGCCAGACGTGGGGGAATACGCCTCCAAGAGACCCAGTACTTC
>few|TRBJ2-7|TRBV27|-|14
CASAGSGTIYEQYF
TGTGCCAGCGCGGGGTCCGGGACAATCTACGAGCAGTACTTC
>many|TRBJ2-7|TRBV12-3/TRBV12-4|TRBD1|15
CASSFRDRAPYEQYF
TGTGCCAGCAGTTTCCGGGACAGGGCGCCCTACGAGCAGTACTTC
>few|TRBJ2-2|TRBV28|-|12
CASKHNTGELFF
TGTGCCAGCAAGCATAACACCGGGGAGCTGTTTTTT
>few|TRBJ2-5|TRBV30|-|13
CAISARTAETQYF
TGTGCCATATCCGCCAGAACGGCAGAGACCCAGTACTTC
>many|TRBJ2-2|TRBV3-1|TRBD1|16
CASSQPGQGNTGELFF
TGTGCCAGCAGCCAGCCAGGACAGGGGAACACCGGGGAGCTGTTTTTT
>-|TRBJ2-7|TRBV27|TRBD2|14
CASSPAGFIREQYF
TGTGCCAGCAGTCCAGCGGGATTCATCCGCGAGCAGTACTTC
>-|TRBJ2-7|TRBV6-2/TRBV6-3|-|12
CASASKPYEQYF
TGTGCCAGCGCTTCCAAACCATACGAGCAGTACTTC
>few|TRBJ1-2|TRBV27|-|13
CASSLPGSTGYTF
TGTGCCAGCAGTTTACCTGGATCTACGGGCTACACCTTC
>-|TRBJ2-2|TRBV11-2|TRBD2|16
CASRNSGGQNTGELFF
TGTGCCAGCAGGAATAGCGGGGGGCAGAACACCGGGGAGCTGTTTTTT
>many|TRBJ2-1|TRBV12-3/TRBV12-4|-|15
CASSFGASDYNEQFF
TGTGCCAGCAGTTTCGGGGCTAGCGATTACAATGAGCAGTTCTTC
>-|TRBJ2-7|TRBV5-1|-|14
CASSLGDGTYEQYF
TGCGCCAGCAGCTTAGGGGACGGAACCTACGAGCAGTACTTC
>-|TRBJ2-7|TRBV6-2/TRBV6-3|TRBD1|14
CASSALDRAGEQYF
TGTGCCAGCAGTGCCCTGGACAGGGCGGGCGAGCAGTACTTC
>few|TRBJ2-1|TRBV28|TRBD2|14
CASSDTAGGMWQFF
TGTGCCAGCAGTGACACAGCGGGAGGTATGTGGCAGTTCTTC
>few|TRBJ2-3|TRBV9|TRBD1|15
CASSVGDRNTDTQYF
TGTGCCAGCAGCGTAGGGGACAGAAACACAGATACGCAGTATTTT
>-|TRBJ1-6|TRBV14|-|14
CASSQGASNSPLHF
TGTGCCAGCAGCCAAGGAGCTTCTAATTCACCCCTCCACTTT
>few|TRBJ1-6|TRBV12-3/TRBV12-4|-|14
CASSYQRVDSPLHF
TGTGCCAGCAGTTACCAGAGGGTCGATTCACCCCTCCACTTT
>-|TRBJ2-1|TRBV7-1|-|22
CASSSGERRGRGGWSSYNEQFF
TGTGCCAGCAGCTCCGGTGAGCGGCGGGGCAGGGGGGGCTGGAGCTCCTACAATGAGCAGTTCTTC
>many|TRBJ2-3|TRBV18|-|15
CASSLGTRTTDTQYF
TGTGCCAGCTCACTTGGGACCCGTACTACAGATACGCAGTATTTT
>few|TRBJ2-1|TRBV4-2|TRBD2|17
CASSPKLLAGYYNEQFF
TGTGCCAGCAGCCCCAAGCTACTAGCGGGGTACTACAATGAGCAGTTCTTC
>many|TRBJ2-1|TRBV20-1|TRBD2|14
CSAGAGGVYNEQFF
TGCAGTGCTGGAGCGGGAGGGGTCTACAATGAGCAGTTCTTC
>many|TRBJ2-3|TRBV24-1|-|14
CAIQGGRDTDTQYF
TGTGCCATACAGGGTGGCAGGGACACAGATACGCAGTATTTT
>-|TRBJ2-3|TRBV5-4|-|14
CASSLTESTDTQYF
TGTGCCAGCAGCTTGACGGAGAGCACAGATACGCAGTATTTT
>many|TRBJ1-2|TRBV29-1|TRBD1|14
CSVEGYRGRGGYTF
TGCAGCGTTGAAGGATACAGGGGGCGCGGCGGCTACACCTTC
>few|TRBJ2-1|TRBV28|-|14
CASSLRLGNDEQFF
TGTGCCAGCAGTTTAAGGTTAGGTAATGATGAGCAGTTCTTC
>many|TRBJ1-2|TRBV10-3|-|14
CASHTGTPFGGYTF
TGTGCCAGTCACACCGGGACACCGTTTGGTGGCTACACCTTC
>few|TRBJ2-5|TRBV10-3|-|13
CAISESPGETQYF
TGTGCCATCAGTGAGTCCCCGGGGGAGACCCAGTACTTC
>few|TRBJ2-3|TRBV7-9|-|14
CASSPPAKSDTQYF
TGTGCCAGCAGCCCCCCGGCTAAATCAGATACGCAGTATTTT
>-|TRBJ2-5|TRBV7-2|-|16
CASSLASVAEQETQYF
TGTGCCAGCAGCTTAGCGTCGGTGGCAGAGCAAGAGACCCAGTACTTC
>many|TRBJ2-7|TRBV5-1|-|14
CASSHAGLEYEQYF
TGCGCCAGCAGCCATGCGGGACTGGAGTACGAGCAGTACTTC